A selection of T cell receptor beta chains follows, all from one sample in a study of early T cells in non-severe SARS-CoV-2 infection. TCRdb re-analysed the 5' RACE reads in MiXCR, keeping a single row per CDR3 protein. Among 68,000 or so distinct CDR3 sequences listed, 9% to 15% were seen once. The sequencing input was whole blood. The source of these receptors is an adult who was a healthcare worker with PCR-confirmed SARS-CoV-2 infection or an uninfected control (not recorded which). Each CDR3 is given with its conserved first and last residue. D genes are given only for firm matches. Clone size is shown for a subset of rows, as once, few, many or a class of expanded clone.

d_gene,v_gene,abundance,j_gene,CDR3nt,CDR3aa
TRBD2,TRBV7-2,NA,TRBJ2-3,TGTGCCAGCAGCTTCGAAGCAGCGGGGGGCAGCACAGATACGCAGTATTTT,CASSFEAAGGSTDTQYF
NA,TRBV7-2,many,TRBJ2-3,TGTGCCAGCAGCTTAGAGGGGGGCACAGATACGCAGTATTTT,CASSLEGGTDTQYF
NA,TRBV27,few,TRBJ1-3,TGTGCCAGCAGCCGTGGGGGAGCAGGAAACACCATATATTTT,CASSRGGAGNTIYF
TRBD1,TRBV10-2,few,TRBJ1-5,TGCGCCAGCAGTGAGGCAGGGGGCTTGCGCCAGCCCCAGCATTTT,CASSEAGGLRQPQHF
NA,TRBV7-9,NA,TRBJ1-1,TGTGTCAGCAGCTTCTCAGGGGCTGGGACTGAAGCTTTCTTT,CVSSFSGAGTEAFF
TRBD1,TRBV11-2,NA,TRBJ1-2,TGTGCCAGCAGCTCCGGGACAGGGGGCCGTGGCTACACCTTC,CASSSGTGGRGYTF
NA,TRBV29-1,NA,TRBJ1-1,TGCAGCGTTTGGGGACACAGGATGAACACTGAAGCTTTCTTT,CSVWGHRMNTEAFF
NA,TRBV7-9,many,TRBJ2-2,TGTGCCAGCAGCCCCGGTCTGAGAGTGGCGAACACCGGGGAGCTGTTTTTT,CASSPGLRVANTGELFF
NA,TRBV4-1,many,TRBJ1-2,TGCGCCAGCAGCCAAGAGCCGGAGCTTAACTATGGCTACACCTTC,CASSQEPELNYGYTF
NA,TRBV10-3,many,TRBJ2-2,TGTGCCATCAGCGCAGGGGGGACCGGGGAGCTGTTTTTT,CAISAGGTGELFF
TRBD1,TRBV12-3/TRBV12-4,few,TRBJ1-6,TGTGCCAGCAGCAGACAGGGGAATTCACCCCTCCACTTT,CASSRQGNSPLHF